This entry features one T cell receptor beta chain sequence. The data originate from a study of shared clonotypes between healthy human individuals. A 200 ng quantity of DNA, 29,000 or so T cell genomes, went into the sorted-subset replicate PCRs. Repertoires were generated with immunoSEQ multiplex PCR, while TCRdb's copy carries only in-frame clones and drops some. Of roughly 2 million clones in the sample, about 95% were seen once. Germline loops: CDR1 SGDLS, CDR2 YYNGEE. The CDR3 extends over 15 amino acids. V shed 0 bases and J 8 bases; nucleotides not matched to a gene: 10. This clonotype was sampled from a man younger than 35 in good health. The chain recombines TRBV9 with TRBJ1-2, with TRBD1 matching 7 bases. Source material: naive CD4+ T cells sorted from blood. Subset noted: CD45RA+ positively selected. Here the CDR3 reads CASSVEGQRYVGYTF. The CDR3 region has the DNA TGTGCCAGCAGCGTAGAGGGACAGAGATACGTCGGCTACACCTTC.